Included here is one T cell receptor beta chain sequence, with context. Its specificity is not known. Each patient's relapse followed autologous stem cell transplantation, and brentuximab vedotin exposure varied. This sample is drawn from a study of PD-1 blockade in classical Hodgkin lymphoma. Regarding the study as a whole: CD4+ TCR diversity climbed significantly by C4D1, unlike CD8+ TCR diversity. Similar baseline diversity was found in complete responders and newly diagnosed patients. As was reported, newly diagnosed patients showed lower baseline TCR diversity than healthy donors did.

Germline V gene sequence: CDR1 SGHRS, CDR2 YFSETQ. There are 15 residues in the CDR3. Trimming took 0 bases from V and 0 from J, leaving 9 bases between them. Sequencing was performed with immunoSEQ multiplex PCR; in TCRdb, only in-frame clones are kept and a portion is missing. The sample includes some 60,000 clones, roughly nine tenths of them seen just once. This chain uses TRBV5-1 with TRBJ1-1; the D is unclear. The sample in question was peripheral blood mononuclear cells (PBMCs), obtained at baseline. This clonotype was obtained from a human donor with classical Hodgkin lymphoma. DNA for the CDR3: TGCGCCAGCAGCTTGGTGCAAGGGATGAACACTGAAGCTTTCTTT. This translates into CASSLVQGMNTEAFF.